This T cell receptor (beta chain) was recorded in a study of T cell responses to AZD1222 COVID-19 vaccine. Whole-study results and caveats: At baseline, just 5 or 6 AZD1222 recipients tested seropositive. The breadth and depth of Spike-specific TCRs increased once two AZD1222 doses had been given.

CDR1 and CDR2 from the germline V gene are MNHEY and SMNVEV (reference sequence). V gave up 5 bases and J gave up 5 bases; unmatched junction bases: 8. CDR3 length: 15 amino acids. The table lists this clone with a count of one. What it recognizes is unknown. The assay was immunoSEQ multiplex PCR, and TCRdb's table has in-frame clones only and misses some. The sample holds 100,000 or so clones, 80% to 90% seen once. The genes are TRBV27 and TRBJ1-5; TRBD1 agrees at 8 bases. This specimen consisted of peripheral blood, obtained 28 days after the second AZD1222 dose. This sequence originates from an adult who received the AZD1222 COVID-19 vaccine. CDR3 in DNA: TGTGCCAGCAGTCGTGGCAGGGGGCTCGATCAGCCCCAGCATTTT. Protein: CASSRGRGLDQPQHF.